This entry concerns a single T cell receptor beta chain. The sample comes from a study of siplizumab effects on memory and regulatory T cells. From germline, CDR1 is SEHNR and CDR2 FQNEAQ (reference sequence). The V segment lost 5 bases and the J segment 2 bases; nucleotides outside the gene matches: 11. CDR3 length equals 17 residues. Clones were sequenced by immunoSEQ multiplex PCR, and TCRdb holds only the in-frame ones, with some missing. The sample has about 52,000 clones, about 97% seen once. The chain carries TRBV7-9 and TRBJ1-2, with TRBD1 identical over 10 bases. The source of this sequence is a human donor in good health. Sequenced input: naive CD4+ T cells sorted from blood. As DNA, the CDR3 is TGTGCCAGCAGCGCAGACAGGGGGCGAAATTTAAACTATGGCTACACCTTC. Its protein product is CASSADRGRNLNYGYTF. The variable domain in full, completed from reference TRBV7-9 and TRBJ1-2, reads DTGVSQNPRHKITKRGQNVTFRCDPISEHNRLYWYRQTLGQGPEFLTYFQNEAQLEKSRLLSDRFSAERPKGSFSTLEIQRTEQGDSAMYLCASSADRGRNLNYGYTFGSGTRLTVV.